This T cell receptor beta chain emerged from a study of regulatory T cells in long-lasting Graves disease. The wider study: The study counted Graves' disease as persistent given over 5 years of antithyroid drugs and positive TSH receptor antibodies. Study-wide results and caveats: Relative to new patients (approximately 1,000), persistent patients exhibited greater sharing of public clonotypes (more than 2,500). Compared with new cases, persistent Graves' patients showed reduced TCR diversity.

Time point described: persistent/refractory GD, antithyroid drugs over 5 years with positive TRAb. PBMC RNA served as the TCR library source. A blood draw put about 8.2 milliliters of peripheral blood into EDTA tubes. V lost 4 bases and J lost 4, with 17 bases in between. Germline V gives CDR1 MDHEN, CDR2 SYDVKM. This CDR3 comprises 15 residues. The authors built TCR beta libraries using iRepertoire HTBI primers and Arm-PCR of CDR3 regions. From the multiplex PCR reads, TCRdb called clonotypes with MiXCR, one entry per CDR3 protein. Of roughly 450,000 distinct CDR3 sequences listed, 20% to 25% are singletons. This clonotype was counted many times. Its target is not known.

The V call is TRBV28, the J call TRBJ2-7, with D perhaps TRBD1 (6 bases). Specimen: peripheral blood mononuclear cells (PBMCs), collected when the disease was refractory, from a patient treated with antithyroid drugs. The origin of this receptor is a female donor with Graves disease. In DNA, the CDR3 is TGTGCCAGCAGTTCCAGACAGGCTAACCTGTACGAGCAGTACTTC. This codes for CASSSRQANLYEQYF.